This T cell receptor (beta chain) is drawn from a study of T cell changes during pregnancy in multiple sclerosis. The data were produced by immunoSEQ multiplex PCR, yet TCRdb's version contains in-frame clones alone and is incomplete. The data contain over 50,000 clones, about nine tenths of them singletons. The CDR3 is 15 residues long. In germline, CDR1 is SGHNT, CDR2 YYREEE (reference sequence). V was shortened by 0 bases and J by 2 bases, with 12 bases between the two germline ends. The material sequenced was peripheral blood, taken in the first trimester of pregnancy. This receptor was identified in a female donor in good health, enrolled as a control in a pregnancy study. The V gene is TRBV5-4, the J gene TRBJ2-7, with D possibly being TRBD1 (5 bases). Here the CDR3 reads CASSLGQGNTYEQYF. The CDR3 nucleotides read TGTGCCAGCAGCTTGGGGCAGGGCAACACCTACGAGCAGTACTTC.